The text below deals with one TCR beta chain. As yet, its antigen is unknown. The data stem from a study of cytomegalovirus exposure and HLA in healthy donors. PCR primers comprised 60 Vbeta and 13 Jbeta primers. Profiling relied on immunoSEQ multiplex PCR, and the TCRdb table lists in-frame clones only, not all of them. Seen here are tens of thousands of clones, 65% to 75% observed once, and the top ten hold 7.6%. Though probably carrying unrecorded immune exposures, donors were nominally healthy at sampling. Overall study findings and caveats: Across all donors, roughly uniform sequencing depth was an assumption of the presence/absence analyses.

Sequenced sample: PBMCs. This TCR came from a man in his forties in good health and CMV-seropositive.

CDR3 sequence: CATSRANQPQHF. CDR3 DNA sequence: TGTGCCACCAGCAGGGCTAATCAGCCCCAGCATTTT. This chain joins TRBV15 and TRBJ1-5; D not certain. Trimming left V 3 bases short and J 4 bases short, with 4 bases between. The CDR3 is 12 residues long. CDR1 and CDR2 (germline): LNHNV, YYDKDF (reference sequence).